This T cell receptor (beta chain) was sequenced in a study of T cell responses to AZD1222 COVID-19 vaccine. The table came from immunoSEQ multiplex PCR; TCRdb's copy has only in-frame clones and leaves some out. The profile shows more than 100,000 clones, around 90% of them singletons. The CDR3 spans 14 residues. Germline V CDR1 and CDR2: MDHEN, SYDVKM. V lost 6 bases and J lost 6; bases outside the gene matches: 9. In the case of this clone: The target antigen is unknown.

Findings and limits, study-wide: Reportedly, close to half of spike-specific TCRs are directed against unmutated variant regions. Spike-specific TCRs gained breadth and depth after people received two AZD1222 doses. Baseline seropositivity characterized only six AZD1222 recipients.

The sequence was obtained from an adult in good health. This specimen was peripheral blood, taken on day 0 of AZD1222 vaccination. The rearrangement joins TRBV28 to TRBJ2-7; TRBD2 matches 9 bases. The CDR3 sequence: CASSTGTSPSEQYF. The CDR3 DNA reads TGTGCCAGCAGCACCGGGACTAGCCCATCCGAGCAGTACTTC.